This T cell receptor beta chain originates from a study of radiotherapy plus CTLA-4 blockade in lung cancer. On the study more broadly: Of the patients, around 17% showed objective responses and about 30% attained disease control.

The CDR3 is made up of 16 amino acids. The V and J ends lost 1 base and 0 bases respectively, with 12 bases between them. Looked up from germline, CDR1 is SGHVS and CDR2 is FQNEAQ. Profiling relied on immunoSEQ multiplex PCR, and the TCRdb table lists in-frame clones only, not all of them. The repertoire holds 70,000 to 90,000 clones, with around 86% as singletons. The study treated chemo-refractory metastatic non-small-cell lung cancer patients with focal radiation plus ipilimumab CTLA-4 blockade. Turning to this clone: What it binds is unknown.

Study-wide findings and caveats: Radiotherapy plus ipilimumab was followed by expansion in blood of tumor-derived TCR clones. Reportedly, early blood T cell clone dynamics best predicted response, with interferon-beta.

This TCR derives from a human donor with non-small cell lung cancer who had stable disease on radiotherapy plus ipilimumab. The sample was peripheral blood, taken from a patient treated with radiotherapy plus ipilimumab. The rearrangement joins TRBV7-8 to TRBJ1-2, with D possibly being TRBD1 (6 bases). The CDR3 loop is CASSLGTARTNYGYTF. DNA for the CDR3: TGTGCCAGCAGCTTAGGGACAGCCCGCACTAACTATGGCTACACCTTC. Using reference TRBV7-8 and TRBJ1-2 for the parts outside the CDR3, the full variable domain is GAGVSQSPRYKVAKRGQDVALRCDPISGHVSLFWYQQALGQGPEFLTYFQNEAQLDKSGLPSDRFFAERPEGSVSTLKIQRTQQEDSAVYLCASSLGTARTNYGYTFGSGTRLTVV.